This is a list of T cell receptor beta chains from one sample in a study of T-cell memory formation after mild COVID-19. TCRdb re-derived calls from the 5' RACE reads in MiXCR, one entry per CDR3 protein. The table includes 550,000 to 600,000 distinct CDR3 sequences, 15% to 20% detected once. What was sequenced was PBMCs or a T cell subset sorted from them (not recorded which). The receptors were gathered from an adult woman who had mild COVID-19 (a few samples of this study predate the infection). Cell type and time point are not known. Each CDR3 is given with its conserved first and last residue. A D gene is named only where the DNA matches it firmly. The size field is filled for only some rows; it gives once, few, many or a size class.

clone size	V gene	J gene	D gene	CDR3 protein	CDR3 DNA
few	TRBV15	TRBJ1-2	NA	CATSRQVLNYGYTF	TGTGCCACCAGCAGACAGGTACTTAACTATGGCTACACCTTC
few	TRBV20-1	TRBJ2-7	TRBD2	CSARGLALHRQYF	TGCAGTGCTAGGGGACTAGCCCTTCACCGACAGTACTTC
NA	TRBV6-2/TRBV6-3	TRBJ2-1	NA	CASSPGYRGYNEQFF	TGTGCCAGCAGCCCCGGGTACCGGGGGTACAATGAGCAGTTCTTC
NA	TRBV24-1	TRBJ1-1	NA	CATSSARGMNTEAFF	TGTGCCACCAGTAGCGCACGGGGAATGAACACTGAAGCTTTCTTT
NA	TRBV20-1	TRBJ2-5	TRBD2	CSASGGGSFQVGETQYF	TGCAGTGCTAGTGGTGGCGGGAGCTTCCAAGTGGGAGAGACCCAGTACTTC
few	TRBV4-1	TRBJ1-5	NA	CASSQAVVQPQHF	TGCGCCAGCAGCCAAGCAGTTGTTCAGCCCCAGCATTTT
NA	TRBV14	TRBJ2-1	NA	CASSYSSQKQFF	TGTGCCAGCAGCTACTCCTCCCAAAAGCAGTTCTTC
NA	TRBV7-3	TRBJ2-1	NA	CASSVTTRETEQFF	TGTGCCAGCAGCGTTACAACCCGGGAAACGGAGCAGTTCTTC
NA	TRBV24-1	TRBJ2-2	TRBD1	CATSGTGGLPSGELFF	TGTGCCACCAGTGGGACAGGGGGTCTCCCTTCCGGGGAGCTGTTTTTT
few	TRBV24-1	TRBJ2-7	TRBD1	CATSGSPGQGGYEQYF	TGTGCCACCAGTGGTTCCCCGGGACAGGGAGGCTACGAGCAGTACTTC
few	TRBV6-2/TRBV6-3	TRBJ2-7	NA	CASSHGTRGEQYF	TGTGCCAGCAGCCACGGGACTCGAGGGGAGCAGTACTTC
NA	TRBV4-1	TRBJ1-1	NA	CASSQGDRDGEAFF	TGCGCCAGCAGCCAAGGAGATAGGGACGGGGAAGCTTTCTTT
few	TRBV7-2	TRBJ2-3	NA	CASSLAGAPSSTDTQYF	TGTGCCAGCAGCTTAGCCGGGGCTCCTTCTAGCACAGATACGCAGTATTTT
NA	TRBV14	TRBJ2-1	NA	CASSLRPGPARGSSYNEQFF	TGTGCCAGCAGCCTTAGACCGGGACCCGCGAGGGGAAGCTCCTACAATGAGCAGTTCTTC
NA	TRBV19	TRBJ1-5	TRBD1	CASSLGTGWDDNQPQHF	TGTGCCAGTAGTTTGGGGACAGGGTGGGATGACAATCAGCCCCAGCATTTT
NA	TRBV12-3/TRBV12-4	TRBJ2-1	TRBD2	CASILTSGYNEQFF	TGTGCCAGCATCCTTACTAGCGGTTACAATGAGCAGTTCTTC